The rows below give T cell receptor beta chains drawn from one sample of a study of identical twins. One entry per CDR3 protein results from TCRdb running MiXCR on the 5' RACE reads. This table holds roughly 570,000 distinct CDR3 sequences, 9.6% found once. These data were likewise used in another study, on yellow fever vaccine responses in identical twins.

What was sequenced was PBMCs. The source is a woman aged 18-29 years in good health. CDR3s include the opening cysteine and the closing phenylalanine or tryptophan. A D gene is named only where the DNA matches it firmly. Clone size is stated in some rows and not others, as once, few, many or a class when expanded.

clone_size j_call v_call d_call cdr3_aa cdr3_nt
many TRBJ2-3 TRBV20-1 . CSARGAGRSTDTQYF TGCAGTGCTAGAGGTGCAGGGCGCTCCACAGATACGCAGTATTTT
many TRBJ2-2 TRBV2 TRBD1 CASRPGTVTGELFF TGTGCCAGCAGACCCGGGACAGTCACCGGGGAGCTGTTTTTT
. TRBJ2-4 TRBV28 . CASSFRGDIQYF TGTGCCAGCAGTTTTCGTGGTGACATTCAGTACTTC
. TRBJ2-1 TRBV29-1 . CSVEEKINEQFF TGCAGCGTTGAAGAAAAAATCAATGAGCAGTTCTTC
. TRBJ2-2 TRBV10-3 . CAISEETRVLFF TGTGCCATCAGTGAGGAAACCCGGGTGCTGTTTTTT
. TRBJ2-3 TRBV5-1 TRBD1 CASSSTGTGGSDTQYF TGCGCCAGCAGCTCGACCGGGACAGGGGGTTCAGATACGCAGTATTTT
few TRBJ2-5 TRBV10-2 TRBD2 CASNGAGVGKIETQYF TGCGCCAGCAACGGAGCGGGAGTGGGTAAAATAGAGACCCAATACTTC
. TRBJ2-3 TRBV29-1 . CSVQERINGPDTQYF TGCAGCGTTCAAGAACGGATAAATGGTCCAGATACGCAGTATTTT
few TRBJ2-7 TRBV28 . CASRTVGQGYEQYF TGTGCCAGCAGAACCGTCGGGCAGGGCTACGAGCAGTACTTC
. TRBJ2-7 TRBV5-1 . CASSLEGLNEQYF TGCGCCAGCAGCTTGGAAGGGCTCAACGAGCAGTACTTC
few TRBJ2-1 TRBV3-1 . CASSQPLGSEQFF TGTGCCAGCAGCCAACCTTTAGGGAGTGAGCAGTTCTTC
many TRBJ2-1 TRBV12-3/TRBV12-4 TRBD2 CASSLGTSGGVGEQFF TGTGCCAGCAGCCTAGGGACTAGCGGGGGGGTGGGTGAGCAGTTCTTC
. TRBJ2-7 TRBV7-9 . CASSLLNSYEQYF TGTGCCAGCAGCTTACTGAACTCCTACGAGCAGTACTTC
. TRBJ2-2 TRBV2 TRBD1 CASSGTGRNTGELFF TGTGCCAGCAGTGGGACAGGAAGGAACACCGGGGAGCTGTTTTTT
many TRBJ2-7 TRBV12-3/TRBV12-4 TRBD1 CASSGFGTANYEQYF TGTGCCAGCAGTGGATTTGGGACAGCCAACTACGAGCAGTACTTC
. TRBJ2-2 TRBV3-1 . CASISKGDRGRLGELFF TGTGCCAGCATTTCCAAGGGAGACCGAGGTCGACTCGGGGAGCTGTTTTTT
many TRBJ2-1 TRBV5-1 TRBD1 CASSWVGTGINEQFF TGCGCCAGCAGCTGGGTTGGGACAGGGATTAATGAGCAGTTCTTC
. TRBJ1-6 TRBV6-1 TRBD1 CASSGDRGNSPLHF TGTGCCAGCAGCGGCGACAGGGGAAATTCACCCCTCCACTTT
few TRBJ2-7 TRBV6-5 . CASSFTPSSYEQYF TGTGCCAGCAGTTTTACGCCATCTTCCTACGAGCAGTACTTC
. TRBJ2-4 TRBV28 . CASSFYKPVPKNIQYF TGTGCCAGCAGTTTTTATAAGCCCGTCCCCAAAAACATTCAGTACTTC
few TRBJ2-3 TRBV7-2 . CASSPGIGADTQYF TGTGCCAGCAGCCCAGGGATCGGCGCAGATACGCAGTATTTT
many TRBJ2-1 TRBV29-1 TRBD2 CSAGLAGGPGQFF TGCAGCGCAGGACTAGCGGGAGGGCCTGGACAGTTCTTC
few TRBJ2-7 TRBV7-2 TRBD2 CASSATSVAYEQYF TGTGCCAGCAGCGCGACTAGCGTCGCCTACGAGCAGTACTTC
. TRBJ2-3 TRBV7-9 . CASRRTSWGTDTQYF TGTGCCAGCAGACGAACTAGTTGGGGCACAGATACGCAGTATTTT
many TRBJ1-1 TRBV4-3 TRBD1 CASSQGGTGFRAEAFF TGCGCCAGCAGCCAGGGTGGGACAGGGTTCAGGGCTGAAGCTTTCTTT
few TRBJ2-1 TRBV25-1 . CASSEQGRDNEQFF TGTGCCAGCAGTGAACAGGGGAGGGACAATGAGCAGTTCTTC